Given below is one T cell receptor (beta chain) in context. The sample is drawn from a study of blood T cell repertoires in COVID-19. CDR3 length equals 15 residues. Losses at the gene ends were 4 bases for V and 6 bases for J; bases not matched to a gene: 7. CDR1 MGHRA and CDR2 YSYEKL come from the germline V gene. Profiled with immunoSEQ multiplex PCR; TCRdb holds only in-frame clones, not every one. This sample carries 200,000 to 250,000 clones, roughly 88% of them seen once, and the ten largest clones take more than 1.4%. The chain carries TRBV4-1 and TRBJ2-3; 10 bases fit TRBD2. The TCR was taken from a man younger than 35 with active or convalescent COVID-19. Sequenced material: peripheral blood. The CDR3 loop is CASSPLAGGTDTQYF. CDR3 nucleotide sequence: TGCGCCAGCAGCCCCTTAGCGGGGGGAACGGATACGCAGTATTTT.